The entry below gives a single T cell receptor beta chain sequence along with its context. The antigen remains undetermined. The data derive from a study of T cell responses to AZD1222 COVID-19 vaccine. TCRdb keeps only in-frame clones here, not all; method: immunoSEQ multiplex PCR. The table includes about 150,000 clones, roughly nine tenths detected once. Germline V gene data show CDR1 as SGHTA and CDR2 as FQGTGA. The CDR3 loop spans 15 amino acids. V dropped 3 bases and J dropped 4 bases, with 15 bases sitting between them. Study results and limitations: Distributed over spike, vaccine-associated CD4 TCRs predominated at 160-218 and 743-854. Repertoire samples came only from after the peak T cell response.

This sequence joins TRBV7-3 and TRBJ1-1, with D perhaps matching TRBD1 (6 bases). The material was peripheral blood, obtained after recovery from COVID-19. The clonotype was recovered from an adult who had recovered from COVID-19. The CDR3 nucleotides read TGTGCCAGCAGCTTGCAGGGGCAAGGGGTCACTGAAGCTTTCTTT. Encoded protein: CASSLQGQGVTEAFF.